This T cell receptor beta chain was documented in a study of blood T cell repertoires in COVID-19. Background on the study: Nucleic acid was either cDNA or gDNA, and it came from T cells, B-cell-depleted T cells, or PBMCs.

Only in-frame clones appear in the TCRdb table, and some are missing; sequencing was by immunoSEQ multiplex PCR. The table includes 200,000 to 250,000 clones, around 84% detected once. Sequenced: peripheral blood. The sequence was obtained from a woman aged 80 or over with COVID-19, enrolled during active disease.

The CDR3 DNA sequence: TGCGCCAGCAGCCAAGTTGACGGCGGATACAATGAGCAGTTCTTC. The encoded protein is CASSQVDGGYNEQFF. This chain links TRBV4-3 with TRBJ2-1; D gene ambiguous. The CDR3 is made up of 15 amino acids. The germline CDR1 and CDR2 sequences are LGHNA and YSLEER. V was pared by 1 base and J by 4 bases, with 11 bases between.